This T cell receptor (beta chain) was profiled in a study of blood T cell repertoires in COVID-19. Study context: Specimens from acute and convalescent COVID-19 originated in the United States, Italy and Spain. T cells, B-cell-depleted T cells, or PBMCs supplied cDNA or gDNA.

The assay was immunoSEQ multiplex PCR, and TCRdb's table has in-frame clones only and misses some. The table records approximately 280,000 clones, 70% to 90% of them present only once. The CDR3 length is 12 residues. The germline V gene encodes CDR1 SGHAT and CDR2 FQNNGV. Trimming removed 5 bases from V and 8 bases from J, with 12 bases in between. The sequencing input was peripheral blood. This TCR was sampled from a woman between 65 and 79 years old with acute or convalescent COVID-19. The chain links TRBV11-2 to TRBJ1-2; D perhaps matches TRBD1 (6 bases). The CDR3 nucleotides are TGTGCCAGCAGCCGAACAGGGACAGGCTACACCTTC. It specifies CASSRTGTGYTF. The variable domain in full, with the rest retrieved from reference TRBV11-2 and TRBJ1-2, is EAGVAQSPRYKIIEKRQSVAFWCNPISGHATLYWYQQILGQGPKLLIQFQNNGVVDDSQLPKDRFSAERLKGVDSTLKIQPAKLEDSAVYLCASSRTGTGYTFGSGTRLTVV.